This is a list of T cell receptor beta chains from one sample in a study of T cell responses to AZD1222 COVID-19 vaccine. Repertoires were generated with immunoSEQ multiplex PCR, while TCRdb's copy carries only in-frame clones and drops some. The repertoire holds 120,000 or so clones, roughly 89% seen once, with around 10% in the top ten. The starting material was peripheral blood, obtained on day 0 of MenACWY control vaccination. The receptors were gathered from an adult in good health. The CDR3 runs from the conserved cysteine through the conserved F or W. A D gene is named only where the DNA matches it firmly. Clone size appears in some rows only: once, few, many, or a class for an expanded clone.

-,TRBV5-1,TRBJ2-5,15,-,CASSLGYGQKETQYF,TGCGCCAGCAGCTTGGGGTACGGACAGAAAGAGACCCAGTACTTC
-,TRBV27,TRBJ1-3,15,-,CASSSTVRPGNTIYF,TGTGCCAGCAGTTCGACAGTGAGGCCAGGAAACACCATATATTTT
-,TRBV25-1,TRBJ2-1,14,TRBD1,CASLTGDRYNEQFF,TGTGCCAGCCTAACAGGGGACCGTTACAATGAGCAGTTCTTC
-,TRBV4-1,TRBJ2-7,16,TRBD2,CASSQAGTSGAYEQYF,TGCGCCAGCAGCCAAGCAGGCACTAGCGGGGCGTACGAGCAGTACTTC
-,TRBV6-6,TRBJ1-1,15,TRBD1,CASSNRDRGNTEAFF,TGTGCCAGCAGTAACCGGGACAGGGGGAACACTGAAGCTTTCTTT
-,TRBV2,TRBJ1-4,15,TRBD1,CASKGPGTGGEKLFF,TGTGCCTCTAAGGGCCCCGGGACAGGGGGTGAAAAACTGTTTTTT
-,TRBV7-2,TRBJ1-3,16,TRBD1,CASSLGGQSSGNTIYF,TGTGCCAGCAGCTTAGGGGGACAGAGCTCTGGAAACACCATATATTTT
-,TRBV5-1,TRBJ2-1,14,-,CASSTTGRGNEQFF,TGCGCCAGCAGCACGACAGGGAGGGGGAATGAGCAGTTCTTC
once,TRBV27,TRBJ1-5,13,-,CASSLSGNQPQHF,TGTGCCAGCAGTTTATCTGGGAATCAGCCCCAGCATTTT
-,TRBV5-6,TRBJ1-3,13,-,CASLDRSGNTIYF,TGTGCCAGCCTTGACAGGTCAGGAAACACCATATATTTT
-,TRBV13,TRBJ2-1,16,-,CASSSPGHGFAGEQFF,TGTGCCAGCAGCTCACCGGGACATGGTTTCGCCGGTGAGCAGTTCTTC
-,TRBV11-2,TRBJ2-3,17,TRBD2,CASSDLLGGRHTDTQYF,TGTGCCAGCAGCGACCTTTTGGGCGGGAGGCACACAGATACGCAGTATTTT
-,TRBV7-3,TRBJ2-7,15,TRBD1,CASSLTPTGAYEQYF,TGTGCCAGCAGCTTAACTCCCACAGGGGCCTACGAGCAGTACTTC
-,TRBV6-6,TRBJ2-7,16,TRBD2,CASSRRIAGLSYEQYF,TGTGCCAGCAGTCGACGAATAGCGGGCCTCTCCTACGAGCAGTACTTC
-,TRBV11-3,TRBJ2-5,17,TRBD2,CASSLRGLVGVKETQYF,TGTGCCAGCAGCTTACGGGGACTAGTAGGAGTCAAGGAGACCCAGTACTTC
-,TRBV10-1,TRBJ1-5,13,TRBD1,CANRRQGSQPQHF,TGCGCCAATAGGAGACAGGGGAGTCAGCCCCAGCATTTT
-,TRBV29-1,TRBJ2-7,12,-,CSVEDDSYEQYF,TGCAGCGTTGAAGACGACTCCTACGAGCAGTACTTC
-,TRBV7-9,TRBJ1-2,14,-,CASTTGDAVYGYTF,TGTGCCAGTACTACGGGGGATGCAGTCTATGGCTACACCTTC
-,TRBV28,TRBJ2-7,13,TRBD2,CASRDLAAYEQYF,TGTGCCAGCAGAGACCTAGCGGCCTACGAGCAGTACTTC
-,TRBV5-1,TRBJ1-2,15,-,CASNQRPGGGHGYTF,TGCGCCAGCAACCAACGCCCGGGCGGCGGGCACGGCTACACCTTC
-,TRBV2,TRBJ2-2,15,-,CASSEEARNTGELFF,TGTGCCAGCAGTGAGGAAGCGCGCAACACCGGGGAGCTGTTTTTT
once,TRBV5-1,TRBJ2-3,16,-,CASSLNRQVRTDTQYF,TGCGCCAGCAGCTTGAACCGACAGGTACGCACAGATACGCAGTATTTT
-,TRBV5-6,TRBJ1-1,13,-,CASSQRGGTEAFF,TGTGCCAGCAGCCAGCGTGGGGGCACTGAAGCTTTCTTT
-,TRBV12-3/TRBV12-4,TRBJ2-1,12,-,CASSYRTTEQFF,TGTGCCAGCAGTTACCGGACGACCGAGCAGTTCTTC
-,TRBV7-2,TRBJ1-1,14,-,CASSLGVEGTEAFF,TGTGCCAGCAGCCTAGGAGTAGAGGGGACTGAAGCTTTCTTT
once,TRBV7-2,TRBJ1-5,17,-,CASSLNLLTFSNQPQHF,TGTGCCAGCAGCTTAAACCTTTTAACTTTTAGCAATCAGCCCCAGCATTTT
-,TRBV27,TRBJ1-2,13,-,CASSPDINYGYTF,TGTGCCAGCAGTCCCGACATAAACTATGGCTACACCTTC
-,TRBV10-2,TRBJ2-7,14,-,CASSGRVGSYEQYF,TGCGCCAGCAGTGGGAGGGTGGGGAGCTACGAGCAGTACTTC
few,TRBV6-7,TRBJ1-5,14,-,CASSCGGSNQPQHF,TGTGCCAGCAGTTGCGGGGGCTCCAATCAGCCCCAGCATTTT
once,TRBV7-9,TRBJ2-5,13,-,CASSFGADETQYF,TGTGCCAGCAGCTTTGGGGCGGACGAGACCCAGTACTTC
-,TRBV7-9,TRBJ2-5,14,-,CASSLRLGGETQYF,TGTGCCAGCAGCCTAAGACTGGGGGGAGAGACCCAGTACTTC
-,TRBV13,TRBJ2-5,12,-,CASSAAGETQYF,TGTGCCAGCAGCGCCGCCGGCGAGACCCAGTACTTC
-,TRBV11-3,TRBJ2-7,14,TRBD1,CASSQVRGNYEQYF,TGTGCCAGCAGCCAAGTCAGGGGGAACTACGAGCAGTACTTC
-,TRBV12-3/TRBV12-4,TRBJ1-1,13,-,CASSASENTEAFF,TGTGCCAGCAGTGCCTCGGAGAACACTGAAGCTTTCTTT
-,TRBV18,TRBJ2-6,13,-,CASSPSGANVLTF,TGTGCCAGCTCACCCTCTGGGGCCAACGTCCTGACTTTC
-,TRBV6-2/TRBV6-3,TRBJ2-7,15,TRBD1,CASSYRQQGHYEQYF,TGTGCCAGCAGTTACCGTCAACAGGGGCACTACGAGCAGTACTTC
-,TRBV6-5,TRBJ2-3,15,-,CASSPEGRTTDTQYF,TGTGCCAGCAGTCCGGAGGGCCGGACCACAGATACGCAGTATTTT
-,TRBV2,TRBJ2-7,17,-,CASSESPPGILVYEQYF,TGTGCCAGCAGTGAAAGCCCACCGGGGATATTGGTCTACGAGCAGTACTTC
-,TRBV5-4,TRBJ1-4,14,-,CASSLEGNNEKLFF,TGTGCCAGCAGCCTCGAAGGGAATAATGAAAAACTGTTTTTT
once,TRBV13,TRBJ2-6,18,TRBD1,CASSLEGQGIAGANVLTF,TGTGCCAGCAGCTTAGAGGGACAGGGGATAGCTGGGGCCAACGTCCTGACTTTC
-,TRBV9,TRBJ1-3,17,-,CASSARSSSLSGNTIYF,TGTGCCAGCAGCGCGCGGTCGTCCTCTCTCTCTGGAAACACCATATATTTT
-,TRBV3-1/TRBV3-2,TRBJ1-1,16,TRBD1,CASSRGGTGPNTEAFF,TGTGCCAGCAGCCGGGGGGGGACAGGACCGAACACTGAAGCTTTCTTT
-,TRBV7-9,TRBJ1-6,11,-,CASSLNSPLHF,TGTGCCAGCAGCTTAAATTCACCCCTCCACTTT
-,TRBV7-2,TRBJ2-5,13,-,CASSPGGGETQYF,TGTGCCAGCAGCCCCGGGGGTGGTGAGACCCAGTACTTC
-,TRBV6-2/TRBV6-3,TRBJ2-1,15,TRBD2,CASSYDSGRVNEQFF,TGTGCCAGCAGTTACGATAGCGGGAGGGTCAATGAGCAGTTCTTC
-,TRBV29-1,TRBJ2-7,13,TRBD1,CSATGENVYEQYF,TGCAGCGCTACAGGGGAGAATGTCTACGAGCAGTACTTC
-,TRBV5-1,TRBJ2-1,16,-,CASSWNSQGSYNEQFF,TGCGCCAGCAGCTGGAACAGTCAGGGCTCCTACAATGAGCAGTTCTTC
-,TRBV27,TRBJ2-6,15,-,CASSLSNGGTVVLTF,TGTGCCAGCAGTTTATCGAATGGGGGAACGGTCGTCCTGACTTTC
-,TRBV28,TRBJ2-1,15,TRBD2,CASINSGSSYNEQFF,TGTGCCAGCATCAATAGCGGGAGCTCCTACAATGAGCAGTTCTTC
-,TRBV6-5,TRBJ1-6,14,-,CASTLQGGDSPLHF,TGTGCCAGCACCCTACAGGGCGGGGATTCACCCCTCCACTTT
-,TRBV27,TRBJ1-1,18,-,CASSPGGASGGWGSEAFF,TGTGCCAGCAGTCCCGGGGGGGCTAGCGGTGGTTGGGGCTCTGAAGCTTTCTTT
-,TRBV28,TRBJ1-3,14,TRBD1,CASRTTGGRNTIYF,TGTGCCAGCAGAACGACAGGGGGGAGAAACACCATATATTTT
-,TRBV19,TRBJ1-1,16,-,CASSILPYTANTEAFF,TGTGCCAGTAGTATACTCCCATACACAGCGAACACTGAAGCTTTCTTT
-,TRBV7-3,TRBJ2-5,17,TRBD1,CASSLTGRQGVQETQYF,TGTGCCAGCAGCTTAACGGGGAGACAGGGGGTCCAAGAGACCCAGTACTTC